This T cell receptor beta chain was recorded in a study of metastatic and nonmetastatic thyroid tumors. This CDR3 is 14 amino acids long. CDR1 and CDR2 (germline): SGHTA, FQGNSA. Comments on this clone: A read error may account for a junction end that differs from germline.

Via MiXCR, TCRdb re-called the PCR reads. The sample yields around 17,000 clones, around a third seen once. Prior to thyroid surgery, none of the patients had received any treatment. The receptor comes from a male donor with papillary thyroid cancer or a benign thyroid nodule (not recorded which). Some clones in this sample may be carry-over from other donors' samples. Sequencing was performed on tumor tissue. The V and J genes are TRBV7-2 and TRBJ2-3; unclear D gene. The CDR3 nucleotides read TGTGCCATCAGCCTTATTACCAGCACAGATACCCAGTATTTT. It encodes CAISLITSTDTQYF.